These 4 T cell receptor beta chains share one sample of origin, sequenced in a study of response to subunit inactivated influenza vaccine. Each CDR3 protein is one row after TCRdb ran MiXCR on the RT-PCR reads. The data hold roughly 670,000 distinct CDR3 sequences, with 12% to 15% observed a single time. This specimen was PBMCs from blood, taken 14 to 15 days before vaccination. The receptors stem from a man in his fifties or sixties who received an inactivated influenza vaccine.

This rearrangement joins TRBV5-1 to TRBJ2-1, with 9 positions matching TRBD1. The V and J ends lost 0 bases and 6 bases, in that order; junction bases with no gene match: 7. Germline V CDR1 and CDR2: SGHRS, YFSETQ. The CDR3 sequence is 16 residues long. CDR3 bases: TGCGCCAGCAGCTTGGCCTCGACAGGGGGAACCAATGAGCAGTTCTTC. Translation gives CASSLASTGGTNEQFF. Together with reference TRBV5-1 and TRBJ2-1, the CDR3 gives the full variable domain: KAGVTQTPRYLIKTRGQQVTLSCSPISGHRSVSWYQQTPGQGLQFLFEYFSETQRNKGNFPGRFSGRQFSNSRSEMNVSTLELGDSALYLCASSLASTGGTNEQFFGPGTRLTVL.

This clonotype was detected only a few times. This sequence joins TRBV20-1 and TRBJ2-2, with TRBD2 identical over 12 bases. The V segment lost 5 bases and the J segment 4 bases; nucleotides outside the gene matches: 2. CDR3 length: 14 residues. Looked up from germline, CDR1 is DFQATT and CDR2 is SNEGSKA (reference sequence). The CDR3 region is CSAPLAGGTGELFF. CDR3 sequence (DNA): TGCAGTGCTCCACTAGCGGGGGGCACCGGGGAGCTGTTTTTT.

This chain connects TRBV5-1 to TRBJ2-7; no clear D gene. The CDR3 covers 13 residues. V was clipped by 0 bases and J by 4 bases, with 8 bases between them. In germline, CDR1 is SGHRS, CDR2 YFSETQ. The CDR3 DNA follows: TGCGCCAGCAGCTTGGGGGAATTTTACGAGCAGTACTTC. This codes for CASSLGEFYEQYF.

This clonotype was detected a few times. The chain couples TRBV2 to TRBJ2-1; TRBD2 agrees at 11 bases. The CDR3 covers 15 residues. Losses at the gene ends were 6 bases for V and 8 bases for J; bases not matched to a gene: 9. CDR1 and CDR2 from the germline V gene are SNHLY and FYNNEI. The CDR3 here is CASSLSGRAVYEQFF. The DNA for the CDR3 is TGTGCCAGCAGCCTTAGCGGGAGGGCCGTCTATGAGCAGTTCTTC.